This entry features one T cell receptor (beta chain) sequence. The CDR3 spans 13 residues. Trimming took 3 bases from V and 3 from J, leaving 8 bases between them. The germline gives CDR1 SEHNR, CDR2 FQNEAQ (reference sequence). The data derive from a study of cytomegalovirus exposure and HLA in healthy donors. About the research overall: In terms of ancestry, the Caucasian-associated cluster contained 75% to 85% of the approximately 400 genotyped donors.

The study ran its PCR with 60 Vbeta and 13 Jbeta primers. The protocol was immunoSEQ multiplex PCR, while the TCRdb copy is restricted to in-frame clones and leaves out a portion. This repertoire shows about 120,000 clones, 17% found once; its top ten account for about 3.1%. This clonotype originated in a female donor in good health and CMV-seropositive. The J gene is TRBJ1-1, the V gene TRBV7-9; D gene ambiguous. The sequenced material came from PBMCs. This CDR3 reads CASSFGVHTEAFF. CDR3 in DNA: TGTGCCAGCAGCTTCGGGGTACACACTGAAGCTTTCTTT.